This is a list of T cell receptor beta chains from one sample in a study of cytomegalovirus exposure and HLA in healthy donors. Produced via immunoSEQ multiplex PCR; TCRdb's table is partial and in-frame only. The sample contains some 140,000 clones, 90% of which appear only once. The sequenced sample consisted of PBMCs. The receptors were sampled from a woman between 25 and 40 years old in good health and CMV-seropositive. The CDR3 runs from the conserved cysteine through the conserved F or W. D genes are given only for firm matches. Not every row has a clone size; where given, it reads once, few, many or a size class.

>-|TRBV7-3|TRBJ2-2|TRBD1
CASSSAGTGDFTGELFF
TGTGCCAGCAGCTCCGCCGGGACAGGGGACTTCACCGGGGAGCTGTTTTTT
>-|TRBV4-1|TRBJ2-7|TRBD2
CASSQEGTRLSYEQYF
TGCGCCAGCAGCCAGGAAGGGACTAGACTATCCTACGAGCAGTACTTC
>-|TRBV6-5|TRBJ2-1|TRBD2
CASSFGLAGGNEQFF
TGTGCCAGCAGTTTCGGACTAGCGGGAGGGAATGAGCAGTTCTTC
>once|TRBV5-1|TRBJ2-2|TRBD2
CASSGTSGNTGELFF
TGCGCCAGCAGCGGGACTAGCGGCAACACCGGGGAGCTGTTTTTT
>once|TRBV5-5|TRBJ2-3|-
CASSLGPEDTQYF
TGTGCCAGCAGCTTGGGGCCGGAGGATACGCAGTATTTT
>few|TRBV29-1|TRBJ1-2|-
CSVLVRGGGYTF
TGCAGCGTTCTTGTGAGGGGGGGTGGCTACACCTTC
>-|TRBV19|TRBJ2-5|TRBD1
CASSTWGTANQETQYF
TGTGCCAGTAGCACCTGGGGGACAGCTAACCAAGAGACCCAGTACTTC
>-|TRBV12-5|TRBJ2-5|TRBD1
CASGLVLGTEQETQYF
TGTGCTAGTGGTTTGGTACTGGGGACAGAACAAGAGACCCAGTACTTC
>-|TRBV5-4|TRBJ1-1|-
CASSLAGGYTEAFF
TGTGCCAGCAGCTTGGCCGGGGGGTACACTGAAGCTTTCTTT
>-|TRBV9|TRBJ2-1|-
CASSVAGVGYNEQFF
TGTGCCAGCAGCGTAGCGGGAGTGGGGTACAATGAGCAGTTCTTC
>-|TRBV6-1|TRBJ2-3|TRBD2
CAGTSAGEDTQYF
TGTGCCGGGACTAGCGCGGGAGAGGATACGCAGTATTTT
>once|TRBV9|TRBJ2-7|TRBD1
CASSGSGTEPYEQYF
TGTGCCAGCAGCGGGTCCGGGACAGAACCCTACGAGCAGTACTTC
>-|TRBV7-9|TRBJ1-4|TRBD1
CASSFPQTGVGEKLFF
TGTGCCAGCAGCTTCCCTCAGACAGGGGTGGGAGAAAAACTGTTTTTT
>-|TRBV27|TRBJ1-1|TRBD1
CASSFTGELTEAFF
TGTGCCAGCAGTTTTACAGGGGAATTAACCGAAGCTTTCTTT
>-|TRBV6-6|TRBJ1-3|TRBD1
CASKDRANGNTIYF
TGTGCCAGCAAGGACAGGGCTAATGGAAACACCATATATTTT
>-|TRBV5-6|TRBJ1-2|-
CASSSGTSYGYTF
TGTGCCAGCAGCTCCGGGACAAGCTATGGCTACACCTTC
>once|TRBV19|TRBJ1-5|-
CASSIVGGNKNQPQHF
TGTGCCAGTAGTATAGTCGGAGGAAATAAAAATCAGCCCCAGCATTTT
>once|TRBV4-1|TRBJ2-1|-
CASSGRTSSSYNEQFF
TGCGCCAGCAGCGGCCGTACTTCTAGCTCCTACAATGAGCAGTTCTTC
>-|TRBV28|TRBJ1-5|-
CASSSFSNQPQHF
TGTGCCAGCAGTTCGTTCAGCAATCAGCCCCAGCATTTT
>-|TRBV4-1|TRBJ2-1|TRBD1
CASSWTGGAGNEQFF
TGCGCCAGCAGCTGGACAGGGGGCGCCGGCAATGAGCAGTTCTTC
>-|TRBV28|TRBJ2-7|TRBD1
CASNDRVRYEQYF
TGTGCCAGCAACGACAGGGTCCGCTACGAGCAGTACTTC
>-|TRBV28|TRBJ2-7|-
CASSLIQGASGRYEQYF
TGTGCCAGCAGTTTAATACAGGGGGCTAGCGGGAGATACGAGCAGTACTTC
>once|TRBV15|TRBJ2-7|-
CATSRDSDIYEQYF
TGTGCCACCAGCAGAGATTCAGATATCTACGAGCAGTACTTC
>-|TRBV5-6|TRBJ1-5|TRBD1
CASSWGQGGQPQHF
TGTGCCAGCAGCTGGGGACAGGGGGGTCAGCCCCAGCATTTT